A single T cell receptor (beta chain) is shown here with its context. The entry originates in a study of beta chain features in type 1 diabetes. Isolated RNA was reverse transcribed in full, so expressed TCRB transcripts were sequenced. Generated by immunoSEQ multiplex PCR, the TCRdb table keeps only in-frame clones and is missing some. Of 120,000 to 150,000 clones listed, 6.9% are singletons. V was clipped by 2 bases and J by 4 bases; unmatched bases: 18. This CDR3 comprises 20 residues. CDR1 and CDR2 from the germline V gene are MNHEY and SMNVEV (reference sequence). The receptor was isolated from a woman aged 25 to 39 in good health. V and J are TRBV27 and TRBJ2-2; 8 bases line up with TRBD2. Sequencing was done on a sample of central memory CD4+ T cells from blood. The CDR3 here is CASSLGAKELAAKFTGELFF. DNA for the CDR3: TGTGCCAGCAGTTTAGGGGCAAAAGAACTAGCGGCCAAATTCACCGGGGAGCTGTTTTTT.